A single sample is the source of the 8 T cell receptor beta chains below, sequenced in a study of molecular identifiers for immune sequencing clone quantification. TCRdb reprocessed the PCR reads via MiXCR and lists one record per CDR3 protein. In the table there are more than 70,000 distinct CDR3 sequences, 21% of which are singletons. Sequenced: naive CD8+ T cells from blood, with Jurkat cell RNA spiked in. Subset indicated: FACS-sorted CD8+CD4-CCR7+CD45RA+ naive T cells. These receptors were taken from a human donor in good health. Some libraries in this study had Jurkat cell RNA spiked in.

Ten or more counts support this clonotype. The V and J genes are TRBV20-1 and TRBJ2-7; D may be TRBD2 (6 bases). CDR1 is DFQATT, CDR2 SNEGSKA, per germline (reference sequence). The CDR3 is made up of 13 amino acids. Trimming took 2 bases from V and 2 from J, leaving 10 bases between them. DNA of the CDR3: TGCAGTGCTAGACTAGCGTCCCCCTACGAGCAGTACTTC. Translating it yields CSARLASPYEQYF.

To note about this clonotype: A much bigger clone sits one base away, suggesting this may be a read error. The V and J genes are TRBV11-2 and TRBJ2-7; TRBD1 agrees at 7 bases. J gave up 6 bases and V 5 bases, and 7 bases lay outside the gene matches. This CDR3 region has 13 residues. Germline CDR1 is SGHAT and CDR2 is FQNNGV. CDR3 loop: CASSAQNRGEQYF. CDR3 nucleotides: TGTGCCAGCAGCGCCCAGAACAGGGGCGAGCAGTACTTC.

This clonotype was seen repeatedly, ten times or more. J is TRBJ2-3 and V is TRBV5-1, with 8 bases aligning to TRBD2. CDR3 length: 16 residues. Germline V lookup: CDR1 SGHRS, CDR2 YFSETQ. Trimming removed 2 bases from V and 1 base from J; junction bases left unmatched: 6. The CDR3 protein is CASSLEIAGRTDTQYF. The CDR3 nucleotides read TGCGCCAGCAGCTTAGAAATAGCGGGGCGCACAGATACGCAGTATTTT.

This clonotype came up a few times. It may be a read error: a sequence one base away is much more abundant. V gene TRBV7-6 combines with J gene TRBJ1-1; D gene unclear. From germline, CDR1 is SGHVS and CDR2 FNYEAQ. The CDR3 runs 14 residues. CDR3 DNA: TGTGCCAGCGGCTTAGTAGGAGTGAACACTGAAGCTTTCTTT. Translated, it gives CASGLVGVNTEAFF.

As for this clonotype: At one end, the junction sequence differs from germline, possibly due to a read error. The rearrangement uses TRBV29-1 and TRBJ2-3, with 9 bases lining up with TRBD2. Germline loops: CDR1 SQVTM, CDR2 ANQGSEA. The CDR3 runs to 15 residues. CDR3: CSVAPLSGGTDTQNF. The CDR3 nucleotides read TGCAGCGTTGCACCCCTTAGCGGGGGCACAGATACGCAGAATTTT.

This clonotype was recorded many times. The chain is built from TRBV20-1 and TRBJ2-7; unclear D gene. Trimming removed 3 bases at V and 4 bases at J, with 7 bases between. The CDR3 length is 11 residues. Germline CDR1 DFQATT, CDR2 SNEGSKA (reference sequence). The CDR3 nucleotides read TGCAGTGCTAGCTTGCCTTACGAGCAGTACTTC. Amino acid sequence: CSASLPYEQYF.

This clonotype was counted at least ten times. V gene TRBV6-2 or TRBV6-3 combines with J gene TRBJ2-7, with TRBD2 identical over 8 bases. The CDR3 sequence is 14 residues long. The germline V gene encodes CDR1 MNHEY and CDR2 SVGEGT. Trimming cost V 7 bases and J 3 bases; bases outside gene matches: 8. CDR3 nucleotide sequence: TGTGCCAGCACCACCGGGACTAGACACTACGAGCAGTACTTC. Protein sequence: CASTTGTRHYEQYF.

To note about this clonotype: One end of the junction fails to match germline, which may point to a read error. The chain uses TRBV27 and TRBJ2-3; 14 bases agree with TRBD2. Germline assignment: CDR1 MNHEY and CDR2 SMNVEV (reference sequence). The CDR3 is 17 amino acids. CDR3 sequence (DNA): TGTGCCAGCAGTTTCTCTGGACTAGCGGGAGGCTCAGATGCGCAGTATTTT. This translates into CASSFSGLAGGSDAQYF.